The rows below give T cell receptor beta chains drawn from one sample of a study of tumor-infiltrating lymphocytes in primary liver carcinoma. Each CDR3 protein is one row after TCRdb ran MiXCR on the multiplex PCR reads. Of 300,000 to 400,000 distinct CDR3 sequences detected, 50% to 70% appear once; the ten largest clones hold roughly 9%. Material for sequencing was peripheral blood. All receptors come from a man aged 40-55 years with primary liver carcinoma and hepatitis B virus infection. The CDR3 runs from the conserved cysteine through the conserved F or W. Each record gives: clone size, J gene, D gene, V gene, CDR3 protein, CDR3 DNA. The D gene is left open where the match is weak. Clone size is not always given. Where it is, it says once, few, many or a class for expanded clones.

- | TRBJ2-3 | TRBD2 | TRBV4-1 | CASSHGTRISDTQYF | TGCGCCAGCAGCCACGGGACTAGGATATCAGATACGCAGTATTTT
- | TRBJ2-3 | - | TRBV11-1 | CASSLVGQKRETQYF | TGTGCCAGCAGCTTAGTAGGACAGAAGCGAGAAACGCAGTATTTT
few | TRBJ1-2 | - | TRBV10-3 | CAIRDDIRDGLTVTYGYTF | TGTGCCATCAGGGACGATATTAGGGACGGGTTAACTGTCACCTATGGCTACACCTTC
- | TRBJ2-7 | - | TRBV5-4 | CASSLGGTNEQCF | TGTGCCAGCAGCTTGGGGGGTACAAACGAGCAGTGCTTC
- | TRBJ1-2 | - | TRBV29-1 | CSVDSGSAVTIF | TGCAGCGTTGATTCGGGCAGCGCGGTAACTATCTTC
- | TRBJ2-3 | - | TRBV20-1 | CSAREEPGRSTDTQYF | TGCAGTGCTAGAGAAGAGCCCGGTAGAAGCACAGATACGCAGTATTTT
- | TRBJ1-1 | - | TRBV14 | CASSQDGKTEAFF | TGTGCCAGCAGCCAAGATGGAAAGACTGAAGCTTTCTTT
many | TRBJ1-5 | - | TRBV12-3/TRBV12-4 | CASRSQTHSNQPQHF | TGTGCCAGCAGGTCTCAGACTCATAGTAATCAGCCCCAGCATTTT
- | TRBJ1-3 | - | TRBV6-5 | CASSPGSPIGNTIYF | TGTGCCAGCAGCCCAGGGTCCCCTATCGGAAACACCATATATTTT
- | TRBJ2-5 | - | TRBV5-4 | CASSQRLEGDETQYF | TGTGCCAGCAGCCAACGACTAGAGGGAGACGAGACCCAGTACTTC
- | TRBJ2-7 | - | TRBV11-2 | CASSLRALGSDEQYF | TGTGCCAGTAGCTTAAGGGCCCTCGGGTCCGACGAGCAGTACTTC
- | TRBJ2-2 | - | TRBV5-1 | CASTLAGTNTGELFF | TGCGCCAGCACGTTGGCGGGAACGAACACCGGGGAGCTGTTTTTT
- | TRBJ2-1 | TRBD2 | TRBV12-3/TRBV12-4 | CASKTSGRYNEQFF | TGTGCTAGTAAGACTAGCGGGAGATACAATGAGCAGTTCTTC
- | TRBJ2-3 | - | TRBV12-3/TRBV12-4 | CASSSRGADTQYF | TGTGCCAGCAGTTCGAGGGGGGCAGATACGCAGTATTTT
few | TRBJ2-1 | TRBD2 | TRBV6-5 | CASSYSASGNSYNEQFF | TGTGCCAGCAGTTACTCGGCTAGCGGGAACTCCTACAATGAGCAGTTCTTC
few | TRBJ2-3 | - | TRBV5-4 | CASSLRGPPSTDTQYF | TGTGCCAGCAGCTTGCGGGGTCCGCCTAGCACAGATACGCAGTATTTT
- | TRBJ2-6 | TRBD2 | TRBV24-1 | CATSGSSGANVLTF | TGTGCCACTAGCGGGAGCTCTGGGGCCAACGTCCTGACTTTC
- | TRBJ2-2 | - | TRBV12-3/TRBV12-4 | CTSRKGGELFF | TGTACCAGCAGGAAGGGGGGGGAGCTGTTTTTT
once | TRBJ2-7 | - | TRBV12-3/TRBV12-4 | CASGEIRGEQYF | TGTGCCAGCGGGGAGATACGTGGAGAGCAGTACTTC
many | TRBJ2-1 | TRBD2 | TRBV11-3 | CASSSPGLAGINEQFF | TGTGCCAGCAGCTCTCCGGGACTAGCGGGGATTAATGAGCAGTTCTTC
- | TRBJ1-2 | - | TRBV11-2 | CASSMGPSRDGYIF | TGTGCCAGCAGTATGGGGCCCTCACGCGATGGCTACATCTTC
- | TRBJ1-5 | - | TRBV29-1 | CSALTRDGYNQPQHF | TGCAGCGCACTTACACGGGACGGATACAATCAGCCCCAGCATTTT
many | TRBJ2-2 | - | TRBV29-1 | CSVAPNTGELFF | TGCAGCGTTGCGCCGAACACCGGGGAGCTGTTTTTT
- | TRBJ1-6 | - | TRBV5-1 | CASSERGMDSPLHF | TGCGCCAGCAGCGAACGGGGTATGGATTCACCCCTCCACTTT
- | TRBJ2-3 | - | TRBV10-3 | CAIRASTDTQYF | TGTGCCATCAGGGCCAGCACAGATACGCAGTATTTT
- | TRBJ1-4 | - | TRBV11-2 | CASSFMAASEELFF | TGTGCCAGCAGCTTTATGGCGGCGAGTGAAGAACTGTTTTTT
- | TRBJ1-1 | - | TRBV11-1 | CASSVEARATGASF | TGTGCCAGCAGCGTTGAGGCCAGAGCCACTGGAGCTTCCTTT
- | TRBJ2-2 | - | TRBV11-1 | CATSLRRTTGDLFF | TGTGCCACCAGTTTGAGGCGGACCACCGGGGATCTGTTTTTT
- | TRBJ2-7 | - | TRBV11-1 | CVSWTDYEQYF | TGTGTCAGCTGGACAGACTACGAGCAGTACTTC
few | TRBJ1-4 | - | TRBV5-1 | CASSSYRANEKLFF | TGCGCCAGCAGCTCTTACAGGGCTAATGAAAAACTGTTTTTT
- | TRBJ2-1 | - | TRBV28 | CASTLTRAYNEQFF | TGTGCCAGCACCCTAACCAGGGCTTACAATGAGCAGTTCTTC
- | TRBJ2-5 | - | TRBV6-1 | CASSEGLGGGWSPEETQYF | TGTGCCAGCAGTGAAGGGCTGGGGGGAGGATGGAGTCCAGAAGAGACCCAGTACTTC
many | TRBJ1-1 | - | TRBV4-3 | CASSQEALNTEAFF | TGCGCCAGCAGCCAAGAAGCGCTGAACACTGAAGCTTTCTTT
once | TRBJ1-2 | - | TRBV29-1 | CSVRSHGQIISGGYPF | TGCAGCGTTCGAAGCCACGGACAAATTATCAGCGGGGGCTACCCCTTC
many | TRBJ2-3 | TRBD2 | TRBV6-5 | CASSSSGLAASTDTQYF | TGTGCCAGCAGTTCCTCAGGACTAGCGGCTAGCACAGATACGCAGTATTTT
- | TRBJ2-1 | - | TRBV4-2 | CASSQDLAPGWQFF | TGTGCCAGCAGCCAAGATCTTGCTCCTGGGTGGCAGTTCTTC
- | TRBJ2-2 | - | TRBV6-1 | CTSSECGLNTGELFF | TGTACCAGCAGTGAATGTGGACTGAACACCGGGGAGCTGTTTTTT
- | TRBJ2-3 | - | TRBV6-6 | CVSSQSNGSFTSQYF | TGTGTCAGCAGTCAGTCTAACGGGAGTTTCACGTCGCAGTATTTT
- | TRBJ2-7 | - | TRBV5-1 | CVSSRDRFSYEQYF | TGCGTCAGCAGCCGGGACCGCTTCTCCTACGAGCAGTACTTC
few | TRBJ1-2 | - | TRBV7-8 | CASSYPAGGYGYTF | TGTGCCAGCAGCTACCCCGCTGGGGGCTATGGCTACACCTTC
few | TRBJ2-1 | TRBD1 | TRBV5-8 | CASSSGQPNNEQFF | TGTGCCAGCAGCTCGGGACAGCCTAACAATGAGCAGTTCTTC
few | TRBJ2-2 | - | TRBV10-3 | CAISYGGRELFF | TGTGCCATCAGTTATGGGGGGCGGGAGCTGTTTTTT
- | TRBJ2-1 | - | TRBV7-9 | CASSPSGGPGSGYNEQFF | TGTGCCAGCAGCCCCTCAGGAGGACCCGGGTCGGGATACAATGAGCAGTTCTTC
once | TRBJ2-2 | - | TRBV10-3 | CAIRAESGTGELFF | TGTGCAATCAGGGCCGAATCCGGCACCGGGGAGCTGTTTTTT
few | TRBJ2-7 | TRBD2 | TRBV7-9 | CASGRGGVYEQYF | TGTGCCAGCGGCCGGGGGGGGGTCTACGAGCAGTACTTC
- | TRBJ2-1 | TRBD2 | TRBV6-1 | CANRLGTTPFSEQFF | TGTGCCAACAGGCTAGGGACTACGCCCTTCAGTGAGCAGTTCTTC
- | TRBJ1-5 | - | TRBV30 | CAWSVYSSSNSNQPQHF | TGTGCCTGGAGTGTTTACAGCTCCTCAAATAGCAATCAGCCCCAGCATTTT
few | TRBJ2-5 | TRBD1 | TRBV7-9 | CASSPDRGKETQYF | TGTGCCAGCAGCCCGGACAGGGGTAAAGAGACCCAGTACTTC
few | TRBJ1-4 | TRBD1 | TRBV5-1 | CASSLGGRGDEKLFF | TGTGCCAGCAGCTTGGGAGGCAGGGGGGATGAAAAACTGTTTTTT
many | TRBJ2-6 | - | TRBV11-2 | CASSPNTGMPGANVLTF | TGTGCCAGCAGCCCTAACACAGGGATGCCTGGGGCCAACGTCCTGACTTTC
few | TRBJ2-4 | - | TRBV6-2/TRBV6-3 | CASRGTGTKNIQYF | TGTGCCAGCAGGGGAACAGGGACCAAAAACATTCAGTACTTC
- | TRBJ1-1 | - | TRBV29-1 | CGAEVRLGRNTEAFF | TGCGGCGCAGAGGTTAGACTAGGACGGAACACTGAAGCTTTCTTT